The sequence of this T cell receptor (beta chain) was determined in a study of blood T cell repertoires in COVID-19. The CDR3 runs 15 residues. Germline CDR1 LNHDA, CDR2 SQIVND (reference sequence). The V end lost 3 bases, the J end lost 2 bases, and 14 bases lay between the germline ends. A single count supports this clone. The protocol was immunoSEQ multiplex PCR, while the TCRdb copy is restricted to in-frame clones and leaves out a portion. In the table there are some 290,000 clones, 85% to 90% of which are singletons. This sequence joins TRBV19 and TRBJ2-7, with D tentatively TRBD1 (6 bases). The sequenced material came from peripheral blood. The TCR was taken from a woman aged 25 to 45 with COVID-19, enrolled during active disease. The CDR3 DNA follows: TGTGCCAGTAGTATCGGGGCAGGGGCAACCTACGAGCAGTACTTC. This encodes CASSIGAGATYEQYF.